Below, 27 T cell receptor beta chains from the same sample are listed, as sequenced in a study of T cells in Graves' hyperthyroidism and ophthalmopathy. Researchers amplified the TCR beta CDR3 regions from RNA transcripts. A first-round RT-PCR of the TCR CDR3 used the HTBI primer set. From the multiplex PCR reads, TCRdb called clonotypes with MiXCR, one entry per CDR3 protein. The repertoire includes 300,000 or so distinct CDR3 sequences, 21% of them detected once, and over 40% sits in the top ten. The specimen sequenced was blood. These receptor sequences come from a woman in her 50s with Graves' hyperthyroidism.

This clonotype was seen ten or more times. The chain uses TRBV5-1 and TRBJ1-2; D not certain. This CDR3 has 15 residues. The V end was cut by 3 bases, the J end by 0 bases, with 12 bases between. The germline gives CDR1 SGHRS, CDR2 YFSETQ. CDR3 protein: CASSSDGRPNYGYTF. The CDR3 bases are TGCGCCAGCAGCTCGGACGGACGACCTAACTATGGCTACACCTTC.

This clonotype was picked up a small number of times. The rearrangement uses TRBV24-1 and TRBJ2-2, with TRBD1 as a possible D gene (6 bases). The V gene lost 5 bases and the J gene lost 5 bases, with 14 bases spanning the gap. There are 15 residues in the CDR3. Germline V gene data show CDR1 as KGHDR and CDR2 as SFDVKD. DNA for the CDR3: TGTGCCACCAGTGTACAGGGAGTGAAAACCGGGGAGCTGTTTTTT. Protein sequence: CATSVQGVKTGELFF.

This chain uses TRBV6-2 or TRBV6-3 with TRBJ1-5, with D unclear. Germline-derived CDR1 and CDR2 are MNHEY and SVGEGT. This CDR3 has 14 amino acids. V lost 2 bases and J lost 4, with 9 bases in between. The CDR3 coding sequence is TGTGCCAGCAGTTACATGGGAGGAAATCAGCCCCAGCATTTT. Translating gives CASSYMGGNQPQHF.

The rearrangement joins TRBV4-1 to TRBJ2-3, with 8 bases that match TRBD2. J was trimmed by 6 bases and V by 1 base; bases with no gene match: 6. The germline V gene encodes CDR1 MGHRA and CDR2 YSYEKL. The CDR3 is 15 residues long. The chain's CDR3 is CASSQGTSLTDTQYF. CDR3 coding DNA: TGCGCCAGCAGCCAAGGGACTAGCCTGACTGATACGCAGTATTTT.

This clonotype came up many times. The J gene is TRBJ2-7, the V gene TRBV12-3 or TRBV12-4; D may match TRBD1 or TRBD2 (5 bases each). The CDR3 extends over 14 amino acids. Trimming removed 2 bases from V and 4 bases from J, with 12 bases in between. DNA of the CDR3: TGTGCCAGCAGTTTACAGGGAGAGGGTTACGAGCAGTACTTC. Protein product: CASSLQGEGYEQYF.

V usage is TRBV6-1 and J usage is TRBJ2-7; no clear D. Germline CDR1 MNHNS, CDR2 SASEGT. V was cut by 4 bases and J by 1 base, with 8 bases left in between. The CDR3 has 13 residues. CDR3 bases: TGTGCCAGCAGTGCATCTGTTTCCTACGAGCAGTACTTC. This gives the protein CASSASVSYEQYF.

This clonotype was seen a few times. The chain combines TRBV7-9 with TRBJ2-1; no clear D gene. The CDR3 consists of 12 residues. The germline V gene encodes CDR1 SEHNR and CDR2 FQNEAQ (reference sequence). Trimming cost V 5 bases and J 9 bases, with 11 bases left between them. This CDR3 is CASSPQVPEQFF. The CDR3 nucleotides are TGTGCCAGCAGCCCGCAGGTCCCTGAGCAGTTCTTC.

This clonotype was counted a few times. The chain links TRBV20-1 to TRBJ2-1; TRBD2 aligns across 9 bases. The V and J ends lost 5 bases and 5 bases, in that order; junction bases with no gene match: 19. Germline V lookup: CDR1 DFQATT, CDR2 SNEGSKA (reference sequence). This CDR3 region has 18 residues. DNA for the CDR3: TGCAGTGCTGCCTCAATGGGACTAGCAGAGCCAAAGAACAATGAGCAGTTCTTC. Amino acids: CSAASMGLAEPKNNEQFF.

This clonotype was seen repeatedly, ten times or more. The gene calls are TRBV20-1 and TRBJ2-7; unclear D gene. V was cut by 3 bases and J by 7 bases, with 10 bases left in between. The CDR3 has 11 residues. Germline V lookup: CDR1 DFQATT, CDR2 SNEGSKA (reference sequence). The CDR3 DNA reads TGCAGTGCTAGTTGGCAAGTTGAGCAGTACTTC. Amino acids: CSASWQVEQYF.

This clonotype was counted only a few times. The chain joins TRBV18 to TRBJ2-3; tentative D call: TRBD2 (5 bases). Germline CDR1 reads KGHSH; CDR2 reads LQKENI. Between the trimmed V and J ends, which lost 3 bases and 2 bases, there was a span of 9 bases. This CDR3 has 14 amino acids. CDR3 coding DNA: TGTGCCAGCTCACCGGACGGGATCACAGATACGCAGTATTTT. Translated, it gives CASSPDGITDTQYF.

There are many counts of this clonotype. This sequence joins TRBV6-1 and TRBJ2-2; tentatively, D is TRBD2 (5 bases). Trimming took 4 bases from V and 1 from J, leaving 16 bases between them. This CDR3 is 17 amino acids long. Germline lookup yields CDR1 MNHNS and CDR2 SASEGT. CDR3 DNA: TGTGCCAGCAGTGGGGTAGAGGGAGAATGGAACACCGGGGAGCTGTTTTTT. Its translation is CASSGVEGEWNTGELFF.

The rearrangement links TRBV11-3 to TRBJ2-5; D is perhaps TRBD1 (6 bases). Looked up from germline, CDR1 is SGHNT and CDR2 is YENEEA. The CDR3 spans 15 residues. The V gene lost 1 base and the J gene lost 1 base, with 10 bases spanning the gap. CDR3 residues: CASSLGWTVQETQYF. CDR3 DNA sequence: TGTGCCAGCAGCTTAGGGTGGACAGTCCAAGAGACCCAGTACTTC. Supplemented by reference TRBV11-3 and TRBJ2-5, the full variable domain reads EAGVVQSPRYKIIEKKQPVAFWCNPISGHNTLYWYLQNLGQGPELLIRYENEEAVDDSQLPKDRFSAERLKGVDSTLKIQPAELGDSAVYLCASSLGWTVQETQYFGPGTRLLVL.

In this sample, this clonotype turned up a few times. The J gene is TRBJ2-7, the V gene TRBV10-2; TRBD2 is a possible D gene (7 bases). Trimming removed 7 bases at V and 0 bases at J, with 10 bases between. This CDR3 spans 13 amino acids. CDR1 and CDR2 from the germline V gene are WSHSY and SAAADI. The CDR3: CASTRGPSYEQYF. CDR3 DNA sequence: TGCGCCAGCACGCGGGGGCCCTCCTACGAGCAGTACTTC.

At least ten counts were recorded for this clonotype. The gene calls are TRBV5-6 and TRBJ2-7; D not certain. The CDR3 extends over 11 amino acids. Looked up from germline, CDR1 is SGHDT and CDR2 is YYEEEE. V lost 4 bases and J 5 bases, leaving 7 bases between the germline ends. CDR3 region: CASSTFDEQYF. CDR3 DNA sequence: TGTGCCAGCAGCACTTTTGACGAGCAGTACTTC.

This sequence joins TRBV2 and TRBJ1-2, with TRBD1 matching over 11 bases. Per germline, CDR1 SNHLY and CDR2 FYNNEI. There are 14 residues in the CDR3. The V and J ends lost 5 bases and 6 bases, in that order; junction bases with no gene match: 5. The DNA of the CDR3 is TGTGCCAGCAGTCGGACAGGGGGCCGGCATGGCTACACCTTC. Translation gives CASSRTGGRHGYTF.

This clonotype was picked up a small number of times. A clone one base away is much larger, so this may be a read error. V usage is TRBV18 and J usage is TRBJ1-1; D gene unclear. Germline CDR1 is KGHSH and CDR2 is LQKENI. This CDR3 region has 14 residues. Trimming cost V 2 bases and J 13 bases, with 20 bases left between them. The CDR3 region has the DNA TGTGCCAGCTCACCAGGGTCGGCGCTTTTTGGTGTTTTCTTT. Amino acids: CASSPGSALFGVFF.

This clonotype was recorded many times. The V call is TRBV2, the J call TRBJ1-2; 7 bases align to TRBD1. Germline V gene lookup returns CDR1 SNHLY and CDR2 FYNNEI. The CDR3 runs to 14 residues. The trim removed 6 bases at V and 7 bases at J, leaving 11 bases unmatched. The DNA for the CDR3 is TGTGCCAGCAGGGACGACAGGGTTGTTGCTGGCTACACCTTC. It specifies CASRDDRVVAGYTF.

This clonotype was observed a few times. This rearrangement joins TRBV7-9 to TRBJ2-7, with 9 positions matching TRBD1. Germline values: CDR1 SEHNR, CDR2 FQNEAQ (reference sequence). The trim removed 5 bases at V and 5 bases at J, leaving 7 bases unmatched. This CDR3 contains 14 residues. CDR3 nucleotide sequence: TGTGCCAGCAGCGGCCGGGACAGGGATGACGAGCAGTACTTC. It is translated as CASSGRDRDDEQYF.

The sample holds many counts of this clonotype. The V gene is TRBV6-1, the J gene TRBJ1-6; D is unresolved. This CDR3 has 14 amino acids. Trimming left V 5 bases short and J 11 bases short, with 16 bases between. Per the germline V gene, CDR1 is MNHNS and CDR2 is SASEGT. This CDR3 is CASSTDGPWTPLHF. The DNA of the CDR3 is TGTGCCAGCAGTACGGACGGGCCTTGGACACCCCTCCACTTT.

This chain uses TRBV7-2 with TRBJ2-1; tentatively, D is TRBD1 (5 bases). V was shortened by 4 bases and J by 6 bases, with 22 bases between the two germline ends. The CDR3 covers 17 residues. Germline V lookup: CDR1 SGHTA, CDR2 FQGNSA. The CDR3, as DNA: TGTGCCAGCAGCTCCAGGGTGGGCCATTCTCTTAGCAATGAGCAGTTCTTC. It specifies CASSSRVGHSLSNEQFF.

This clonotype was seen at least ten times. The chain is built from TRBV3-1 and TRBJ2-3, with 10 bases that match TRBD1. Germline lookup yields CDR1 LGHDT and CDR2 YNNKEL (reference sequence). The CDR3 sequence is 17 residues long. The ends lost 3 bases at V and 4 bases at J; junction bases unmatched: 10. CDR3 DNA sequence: TGTGCCAGCAGCCAGAGGACAGGGGGGTTGCTCCCAGATACGCAGTATTTT. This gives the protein CASSQRTGGLLPDTQYF.

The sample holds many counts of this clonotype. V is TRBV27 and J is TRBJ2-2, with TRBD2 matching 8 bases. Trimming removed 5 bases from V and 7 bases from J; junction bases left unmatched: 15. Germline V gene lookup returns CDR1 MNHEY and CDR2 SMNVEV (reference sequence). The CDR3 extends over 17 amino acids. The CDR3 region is CASSQRTSPRSFGELFF. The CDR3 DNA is TGTGCCAGCAGTCAAAGGACTAGCCCCCGGTCGTTCGGGGAGCTGTTTTTT.

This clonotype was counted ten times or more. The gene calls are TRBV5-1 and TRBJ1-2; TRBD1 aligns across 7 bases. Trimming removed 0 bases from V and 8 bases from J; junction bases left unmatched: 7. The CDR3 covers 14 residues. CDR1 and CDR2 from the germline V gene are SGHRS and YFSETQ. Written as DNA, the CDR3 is TGCGCCAGCAGCTTGGCTGAGACAGGGACGGGCTACACCTTC. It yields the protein CASSLAETGTGYTF.

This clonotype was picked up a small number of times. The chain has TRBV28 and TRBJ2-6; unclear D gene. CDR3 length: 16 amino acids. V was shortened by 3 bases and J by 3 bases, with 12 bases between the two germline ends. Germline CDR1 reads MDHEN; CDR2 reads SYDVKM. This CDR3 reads CASSFVGVFGANVLTF. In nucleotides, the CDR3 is TGTGCCAGCAGTTTTGTTGGGGTCTTTGGGGCCAACGTCCTGACTTTC.

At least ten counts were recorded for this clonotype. This CDR3 reads CASSLYEGRYEQYF. The CDR3, as DNA: TGTGCCAGCAGTTTATATGAGGGGCGGTACGAGCAGTACTTC. This chain links TRBV28 with TRBJ2-7; the D call may be TRBD1 or TRBD2 (5 bases each). CDR3 length: 14 residues. Germline CDR1 reads MDHEN; CDR2 reads SYDVKM. V lost 1 base and J 4 bases, leaving 11 bases between the germline ends.

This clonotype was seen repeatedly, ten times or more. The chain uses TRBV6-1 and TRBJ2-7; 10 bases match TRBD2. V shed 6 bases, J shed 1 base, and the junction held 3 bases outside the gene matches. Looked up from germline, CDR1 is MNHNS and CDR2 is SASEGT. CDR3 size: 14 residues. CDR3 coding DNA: TGTGCCAGCAGCAAGCGGGAGGGGTCCTACGAGCAGTACTTC. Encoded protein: CASSKREGSYEQYF.

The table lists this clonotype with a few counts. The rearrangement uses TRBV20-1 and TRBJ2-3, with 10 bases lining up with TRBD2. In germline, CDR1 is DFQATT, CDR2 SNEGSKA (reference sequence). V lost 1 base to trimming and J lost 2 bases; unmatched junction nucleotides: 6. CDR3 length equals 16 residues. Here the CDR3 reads CSARAASGGNTDTQYF. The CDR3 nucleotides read TGCAGTGCTAGAGCTGCTAGCGGGGGAAACACAGATACGCAGTATTTT.